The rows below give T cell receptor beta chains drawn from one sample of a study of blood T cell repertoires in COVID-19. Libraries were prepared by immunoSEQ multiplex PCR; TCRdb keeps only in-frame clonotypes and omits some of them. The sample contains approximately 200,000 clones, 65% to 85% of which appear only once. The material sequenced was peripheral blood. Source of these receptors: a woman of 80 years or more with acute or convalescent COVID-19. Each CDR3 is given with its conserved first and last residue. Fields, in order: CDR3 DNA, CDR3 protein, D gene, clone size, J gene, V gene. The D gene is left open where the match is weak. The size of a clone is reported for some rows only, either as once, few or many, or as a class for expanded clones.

TGTGCCAGCAGCGTAGTGGCGGACTCTAACTATGGCTACACCTTC,CASSVVADSNYGYTF,-,-,TRBJ1-2,TRBV9
TGTGCCAGCAGTCGAGAAGGACTAGGGAATACGCAGTATTTT,CASSREGLGNTQYF,TRBD2,-,TRBJ2-3,TRBV7-8
TGTGCCAGCAGGGTCCCCGGTCGAGGGACCTACGAGCAGTACTTC,CASRVPGRGTYEQYF,-,-,TRBJ2-7,TRBV11-2
TGTGCCAGCAGGGGACAGGGGGCAAAGTTGGAAAAACTGTTTTTT,CASRGQGAKLEKLFF,TRBD1,-,TRBJ1-4,TRBV6-5
TGTGCCAGCAGCCCCGGCGGGGCCCAAGAGACCCAGTACTTC,CASSPGGAQETQYF,-,-,TRBJ2-5,TRBV3-1/TRBV3-2
TGTGCCAGCAGTTACATCCGTGACACCATATATTTT,CASSYIRDTIYF,-,-,TRBJ1-3,TRBV6-6
TGTGCCAGTAGTATGGATGCGGAGAGCAATCAGCCCCAGCATTTT,CASSMDAESNQPQHF,-,-,TRBJ1-5,TRBV19
TGTGCCAGCAGCCAATTTGGGGGCGAGATCTACGAGCAGTACTTC,CASSQFGGEIYEQYF,-,-,TRBJ2-7,TRBV14
TGCGCCAGCAGCCCTACAGGGGATCACTATGGCTACACCTTC,CASSPTGDHYGYTF,TRBD1,-,TRBJ1-2,TRBV5-1
TGTGCCAGCAGCACCGGACTATACGTAAGCGCAGATACGCAGTATTTT,CASSTGLYVSADTQYF,-,-,TRBJ2-3,TRBV7-9
TGTGCCAGCAGCCCTAATTACCCGGGACAGGGACCAATGAAGACCCAGTACTTC,CASSPNYPGQGPMKTQYF,TRBD1,-,TRBJ2-5,TRBV13
TGTGCCAGCAGCGAAGGTGGAGGGGGCCTCTACGAGCAGTACTTC,CASSEGGGGLYEQYF,-,-,TRBJ2-7,TRBV6-1
TGCGCCAGCAGCTTGGTCACGCTAGCAGACTACAATGAGCAGTTCTTC,CASSLVTLADYNEQFF,-,once,TRBJ2-1,TRBV5-1
TGTGCCTGGAGTGTAGGCGGGGGCCAGGAGACCCAGTACTTC,CAWSVGGGQETQYF,-,few,TRBJ2-5,TRBV30
TGTGCCAGCAGCCCAGGGACGGGAGGGGTCTATGGCTACACCTTC,CASSPGTGGVYGYTF,-,-,TRBJ1-2,TRBV7-2
TGTGCCAGCAGCACCCCGACCAGGGTTACCGAATATGGCTACACCTTC,CASSTPTRVTEYGYTF,-,-,TRBJ1-2,TRBV21-1
TGTGCCAGCAGCAAGGGACAGGGGGAGGTCTATGGCTACACCTTC,CASSKGQGEVYGYTF,TRBD1,-,TRBJ1-2,TRBV5-4
TGTGCCACCTTCGGACAGGGGGAGTATTCACCCCTCCACTTT,CATFGQGEYSPLHF,TRBD1,-,TRBJ1-6,TRBV5-4
TGTGCCAGCAGGTGGACAGGGAATCCCTACAATCAGCCCCAGCATTTT,CASRWTGNPYNQPQHF,TRBD1,few,TRBJ1-5,TRBV28
TGTGCCAGCAGTCCTAGGAGCGCGGGGACAGGATCTGGCTACACCTTC,CASSPRSAGTGSGYTF,TRBD1,-,TRBJ1-2,TRBV7-9
TGTGCCAGCAGCTTGGCGGGAGGGCCCCCAGAGACCCAGTACTTC,CASSLAGGPPETQYF,TRBD2,few,TRBJ2-5,TRBV5-6
TGTGCCAGCAGCTTAGTTGGTGACGGGGTCACTAGCTATGGCTACACCTTC,CASSLVGDGVTSYGYTF,-,few,TRBJ1-2,TRBV7-2
TGTGCTAGTGGCCCAGGGACAGGGGATAATAGCAATCAGCCCCAGCATTTT,CASGPGTGDNSNQPQHF,TRBD1,few,TRBJ1-5,TRBV12-5
TGTGCCACCAGTGATTCACGGGTCTCAAACACCGGGGAGCTGTTTTTT,CATSDSRVSNTGELFF,-,-,TRBJ2-2,TRBV24-1
TGCGCCAGCAGTGAATCGGCTAGCGGCTCCTACGAGCAGTACTTC,CASSESASGSYEQYF,TRBD2,-,TRBJ2-7,TRBV10-2
TGTGCCACCAGCGCAGGGGACCTTTCACCCCTCCACTTT,CATSAGDLSPLHF,-,-,TRBJ1-6,TRBV24-1
TGTGCCAGCAGCCCCGACAGGGGACGGGGCTACACCTTC,CASSPDRGRGYTF,TRBD1,-,TRBJ1-2,TRBV11-2
TGCGCCAGCAGCTCTAACCCGGGACAGGCTGAAAAACTGTTTTTT,CASSSNPGQAEKLFF,TRBD1,few,TRBJ1-4,TRBV5-1
TGTGCCATCAGTGAGGCGGGGGGGGGCTCTTCTTCACCCCTCCACTTT,CAISEAGGGSSSPLHF,-,-,TRBJ1-6,TRBV10-3
TGTGCCAGCACCAGAGGGTCCAATGAGCAGTTCTTC,CASTRGSNEQFF,-,-,TRBJ2-1,TRBV6-5
TGTGCCAGCAGCTTGGGAGCTACTCAGCCCCAGCATTTT,CASSLGATQPQHF,-,-,TRBJ1-5,TRBV5-4
TGTGCCAGCAGCTTCCGTTCCGGGGCAGGGACATATACGCAGTATTTT,CASSFRSGAGTYTQYF,-,-,TRBJ2-3,TRBV7-6
TGTGCCAGCAGTTACTCGGGACTAGCGGGAGGGGGTGAGCAGTTCTTC,CASSYSGLAGGGEQFF,TRBD2,-,TRBJ2-1,TRBV6-2/TRBV6-3
TGCGCCAGCCGACTAGCGGGAGGATACAATGAGCAGTTCTTC,CASRLAGGYNEQFF,TRBD2,once,TRBJ2-1,TRBV10-2
TGTGCCAGCAGTTCCTTAGAGACAGGGGGCCCCAATCAGCCCCAGCATTTT,CASSSLETGGPNQPQHF,TRBD1,-,TRBJ1-5,TRBV28
TGTGCCAGCAGTCCGGACAGCATGAACACTGAAGCTTTCTTT,CASSPDSMNTEAFF,-,-,TRBJ1-1,TRBV2
TGTGCCAGCTCTTCCCTTGGGACAGACCTTGAAGCTTTCTTT,CASSSLGTDLEAFF,TRBD1,-,TRBJ1-1,TRBV18
TGTGCCAGCAGCTTGACCGGGACAGGGGGAGAAAAACTGTTTTTT,CASSLTGTGGEKLFF,TRBD1,-,TRBJ1-4,TRBV3-1/TRBV3-2
TGTGCCAGTAGGGCGGGGATCGCCTACAATGAGCAGTTCTTC,CASRAGIAYNEQFF,-,-,TRBJ2-1,TRBV19
TGTGCCAGCAGCCACTCATCAACAGGGGGCGGGACTGACTACACCTTC,CASSHSSTGGGTDYTF,TRBD1,-,TRBJ1-2,TRBV3-1/TRBV3-2
TGTGCCAGCAGTTACCGGCAGGGTGGCGGCTACGAGCAGTACTTC,CASSYRQGGGYEQYF,-,-,TRBJ2-7,TRBV6-5
TGTGCCTGGGCACCAAACACAGGCACTGAAGCTTTCTTT,CAWAPNTGTEAFF,-,few,TRBJ1-1,TRBV30
TGTGCCAGTCAGGACAGGGGGCGGAACAATGAGCAGTTCTTC,CASQDRGRNNEQFF,TRBD1,-,TRBJ2-1,TRBV19
TGTGCCAGTAGTATAGTGGCAGGAGGTCAGCCCCAGCATTTT,CASSIVAGGQPQHF,-,few,TRBJ1-5,TRBV19
TGTGCCAGCTCACCACAGGAGGGACTCACAGATACGCAGTATTTT,CASSPQEGLTDTQYF,-,-,TRBJ2-3,TRBV18
TGTGCCAGTAGCGACGACAGGAGAGGGGAAAAACTGTTTTTT,CASSDDRRGEKLFF,-,few,TRBJ1-4,TRBV19
TGTGCCAGCAGTTTGCTGGACAGGGGGGTACTGTTTTTT,CASSLLDRGVLFF,TRBD1,-,TRBJ1-4,TRBV27
TGCGCCAGCAGCTTAGCTGAATGGCGGGAGAGCTCCTCCGAGCAGTACTTC,CASSLAEWRESSSEQYF,TRBD2,few,TRBJ2-7,TRBV5-1
TGTGCCAGCAGCTTAAGCAGGGGCACTAATGAAAAACTGTTTTTT,CASSLSRGTNEKLFF,-,-,TRBJ1-4,TRBV7-2
TGTGCCATCGGGCGATTAGCGGGGGGTCACAATGAGCAGTTCTTC,CAIGRLAGGHNEQFF,TRBD2,-,TRBJ2-1,TRBV10-3
TGTGCCAGCAGCCCGCGGGTCTTAAGCACAGATACGCAGTATTTT,CASSPRVLSTDTQYF,-,-,TRBJ2-3,TRBV9